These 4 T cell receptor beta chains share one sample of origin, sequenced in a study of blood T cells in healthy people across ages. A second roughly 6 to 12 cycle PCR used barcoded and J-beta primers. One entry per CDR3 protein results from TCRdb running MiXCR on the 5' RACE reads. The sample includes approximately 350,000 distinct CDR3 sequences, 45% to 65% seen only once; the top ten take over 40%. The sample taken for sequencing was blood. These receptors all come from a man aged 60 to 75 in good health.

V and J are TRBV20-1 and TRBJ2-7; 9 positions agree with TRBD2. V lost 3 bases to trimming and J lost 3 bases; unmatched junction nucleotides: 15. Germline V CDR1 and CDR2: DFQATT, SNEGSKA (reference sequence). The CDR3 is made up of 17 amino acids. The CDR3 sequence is CSASGGRLAGNRYEQYF. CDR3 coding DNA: TGCAGTGCTAGTGGTGGGCGTCTAGCGGGAAACCGCTACGAGCAGTACTTC.

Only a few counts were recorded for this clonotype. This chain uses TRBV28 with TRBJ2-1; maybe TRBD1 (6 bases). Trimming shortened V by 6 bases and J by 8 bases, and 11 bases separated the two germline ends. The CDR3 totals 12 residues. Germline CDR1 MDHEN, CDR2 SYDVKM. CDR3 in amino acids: CASRTGYHEQFF. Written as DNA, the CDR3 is TGTGCCAGCAGAACAGGGTACCATGAGCAGTTCTTC.

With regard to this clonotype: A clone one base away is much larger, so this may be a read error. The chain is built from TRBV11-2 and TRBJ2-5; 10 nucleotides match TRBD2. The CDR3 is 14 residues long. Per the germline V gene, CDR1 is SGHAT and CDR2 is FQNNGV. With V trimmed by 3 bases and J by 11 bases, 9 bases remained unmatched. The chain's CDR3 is CASSFLAGAYEQYF. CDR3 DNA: TGTGCCAGCAGCTTTCTAGCGGGAGCGTATGAGCAGTACTTC.

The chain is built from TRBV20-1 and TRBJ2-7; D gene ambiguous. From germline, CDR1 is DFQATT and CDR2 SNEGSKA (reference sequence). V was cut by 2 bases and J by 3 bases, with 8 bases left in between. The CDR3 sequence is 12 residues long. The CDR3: CSARPELYEQYF. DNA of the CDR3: TGCAGTGCTAGACCGGAACTCTACGAGCAGTACTTC.